This entry lists 27 T cell receptor beta chains sequenced from one sample in a study of CD8+ T cells in alopecia areata. Treatment reported: oral pan-JAK inhibitor, 5-10 mg twice daily. Once RNA had been extracted, it was reverse transcribed into cDNA to act as the sequencing template. Repertoires were generated with immunoSEQ multiplex PCR, while TCRdb's copy carries only in-frame clones and drops some. The sample records about 250,000 clones, 60% being singletons. The material sequenced was CD4+ T cells sorted from blood, taken at roughly week 53, from a patient treated with tofacitinib. The receptors come from a human donor with alopecia areata.

V usage is TRBV5-1 and J usage is TRBJ1-6; perhaps TRBD1 as D (6 bases). Between the trimmed V and J ends, which lost 4 bases and 9 bases, there was a span of 17 bases. The CDR3 is 15 amino acids. From germline, CDR1 is SGHRS and CDR2 YFSETQ. CDR3 loop: CASSTYSGASSPLHF. DNA for the CDR3: TGCGCCAGCAGCACCTACTCGGGGGCGAGTTCACCCCTCCACTTT.

The chain links TRBV29-1 to TRBJ1-1; TRBD1 might be the D (6 bases). CDR3 length: 14 residues. V was pared by 7 bases and J by 1 base, with 16 bases between. The germline CDR1 and CDR2 sequences are SQVTM and ANQGSEA. This CDR3 reads CSATNRVANTEAFF. The CDR3 nucleotides read TGCAGCGCGACGAACAGGGTGGCGAACACTGAAGCTTTCTTT.

V gene TRBV29-1 combines with J gene TRBJ1-2; TRBD1 might be the D (6 bases). The germline V gene encodes CDR1 SQVTM and CDR2 ANQGSEA. With 7 bases removed from V and 7 bases from J, the gap between germline ends came to 22 bases. The CDR3 has 14 amino acids. As DNA, the CDR3 is TGCAGCGCAACCTCAGGGGCTCCGCGGGGTGGCTACACCTTC. This translates into CSATSGAPRGGYTF.

In regard to this clone: This sample includes further DNA sequences coding for the same CDR3. The chain carries TRBV5-1 and TRBJ1-5, with 9 bases identical to TRBD1. After removal of 0 bases from V and 5 bases from J, the junction contained 0 bases not matched to a gene. This CDR3 is built from 14 residues. The germline gives CDR1 SGHRS, CDR2 YFSETQ. CDR3 protein: CASSLGQGDQPQHF. CDR3 DNA sequence: TGCGCCAGCAGCTTGGGACAGGGGGATCAGCCCCAGCATTTT. The whole variable domain, filled in from reference TRBV5-1 and TRBJ1-5, reads KAGVTQTPRYLIKTRGQQVTLSCSPISGHRSVSWYQQTPGQGLQFLFEYFSETQRNKGNFPGRFSGRQFSNSRSEMNVSTLELGDSALYLCASSLGQGDQPQHFGDGTRLSIL.

The V gene is TRBV29-1, the J gene TRBJ2-1; tentative D call: TRBD1 (6 bases). Per the germline V gene, CDR1 is SQVTM and CDR2 is ANQGSEA. Trimming left V 8 bases short and J 3 bases short, with 17 bases between. The CDR3 sequence is 14 residues long. The CDR3 loop reads CSYTNQGFYNEQFF. CDR3 bases: TGCAGCTACACGAATCAGGGGTTCTACAATGAGCAGTTCTTC.

The J gene is TRBJ2-4, the V gene TRBV7-9; 7 positions match TRBD1. This CDR3 spans 14 amino acids. The J segment lost 3 bases and the V segment lost 10 bases, leaving 9 bases of the junction unmatched. Germline-derived CDR1 and CDR2 are SEHNR and FQNEAQ (reference sequence). The DNA of the CDR3 is TGTGCCACCGGGTCGTCAGGGGGCAAAAACATTCAGTACTTC. This codes for CATGSSGGKNIQYF.

In DNA, the CDR3 is TGTGCCAGCAGCTCAAGACAGGGTAGTAATTCACCCCTCCACTTT. It codes for CASSSRQGSNSPLHF. This chain uses TRBV7-6 with TRBJ1-6, with TRBD1 identical over 7 bases. The ends lost 4 bases at V and 6 bases at J; junction bases unmatched: 6. The germline V gene has CDR1 SGHVS and CDR2 FNYEAQ. The CDR3 loop spans 15 amino acids.

This clone has more than one count but fewer than ten. The rearrangement uses TRBV4-3 and TRBJ2-5; weak D call: TRBD2 (7 bases). Looked up from germline, CDR1 is LGHNA and CDR2 is YSLEER. This CDR3 has 14 residues. The germline V and J ends were trimmed by 1 base and 4 bases, with 10 bases remaining between them. CDR3 nucleotides: TGCGCCAGCAGCCAAGTAGGGGGGGTAGAGACCCAGTACTTC. It encodes CASSQVGGVETQYF.

V and J are TRBV4-3 and TRBJ1-5; TRBD1 matches at 9 bases. Per the germline V gene, CDR1 is LGHNA and CDR2 is YSLEER. This CDR3 has 17 residues. V gave up 4 bases and J gave up 7 bases; unmatched junction bases: 14. The CDR3 region has the DNA TGCGCCAGCAGCCTCCGTTCCCCCGGGACAGGGCAACAGCCCCAGCATTTT. Translation: CASSLRSPGTGQQPQHF.

This clone was found once. This CDR3 reads CASSLGGFDEQFF. For the CDR3, the DNA is TGCGCCAGCAGCTTGGGAGGGTTCGATGAGCAGTTCTTC. The chain joins TRBV5-1 to TRBJ2-1; D might be TRBD2 (5 bases). Trimming pared 0 bases from V and 8 bases from J, leaving 9 bases between. Germline CDR1 reads SGHRS; CDR2 reads YFSETQ. The CDR3 consists of 13 residues.

This clone appeared a few times. This sequence joins TRBV4-1 and TRBJ2-3; D unclear. This CDR3 spans 18 amino acids. Germline loops: CDR1 MGHRA, CDR2 YSYEKL. V was shortened by 0 bases and J by 2 bases, with 18 bases between the two germline ends. The DNA for the CDR3 is TGCGCCAGCAGCCAAGATGGGCATCGAGGCTCGGTCACAGATACGCAGTATTTT. It codes for CASSQDGHRGSVTDTQYF.

V gene TRBV6-1 combines with J gene TRBJ1-2; D gene ambiguous. V was cut by 5 bases and J by 5 bases, with 12 bases left in between. The CDR3 extends over 13 amino acids. The germline CDR1 and CDR2 sequences are MNHNS and SASEGT. As DNA, the CDR3 is TGTGCCAGCAGTCCCTCGTCGGGGTATGGCTACACCTTC. Translation gives CASSPSSGYGYTF.

Of note for this clone: At the DNA level, this CDR3 is encoded by other sequences in the same sample as well. This chain joins TRBV29-1 and TRBJ1-3; D remains unclear. CDR1 and CDR2 (germline): SQVTM, ANQGSEA. There are 12 residues in the CDR3. V was cut by 5 bases and J by 1 base, with 6 bases left in between. Here the CDR3 DNA reads TGCAGCGTTACGGGATCTGGAAACACCATATATTTT. Encoded protein: CSVTGSGNTIYF. The variable domain in full, completed from reference TRBV29-1 and TRBJ1-3, reads SAVISQKPSRDICQRGTSLTIQCQVDSQVTMMFWYRQQPGQSLTLIATANQGSEATYESGFVIDKFPISRPNLTFSTLTVSNMSPEDSSIYLCSVTGSGNTIYFGEGSWLTVV.

The chain uses TRBV9 and TRBJ2-2; D is ambiguous. This CDR3 region has 13 residues. Trimming stripped 3 bases from V and 7 bases from J, with 10 bases between. The germline V gene encodes CDR1 SGDLS and CDR2 YYNGEE. The CDR3 spells CASSAVSGGELFF. The DNA for the CDR3 is TGTGCCAGCAGCGCGGTGTCGGGCGGGGAGCTGTTTTTT. The complete variable domain, with remaining parts taken from reference TRBV9 and TRBJ2-2, reads DSGVTQTPKHLITATGQRVTLRCSPRSGDLSVYWYQQSLDQGLQFLIQYYNGEERAKGNILERFSAQQFPDLHSELNLSSLELGDSALYFCASSAVSGGELFFGEGSRLTVL.

This sequence joins TRBV7-9 and TRBJ2-7, with D tentatively TRBD1 (5 bases). The CDR3 has 14 amino acids. V gave up 1 base and J gave up 4 bases, with 11 bases separating them. The germline V gene has CDR1 SEHNR and CDR2 FQNEAQ (reference sequence). The CDR3 DNA sequence: TGTGCCAGCAGCTTAGTATCAGGGCCATACGAGCAGTACTTC. Translation: CASSLVSGPYEQYF. Filled out from reference TRBV7-9 and TRBJ2-7, the complete variable domain reads DTGVSQNPRHKITKRGQNVTFRCDPISEHNRLYWYRQTLGQGPEFLTYFQNEAQLEKSRLLSDRFSAERPKGSFSTLEIQRTEQGDSAMYLCASSLVSGPYEQYFGPGTRLTVT.

This clone came up a few times. This chain uses TRBV7-3 with TRBJ2-1, with D maybe TRBD2 (7 bases). CDR1 and CDR2 (germline): SGHTA, FQGTGA. V lost 4 bases, J lost 7 bases, and 20 bases lay in between. CDR3 length equals 16 residues. CDR3 amino acids: CASSYLGGDYDNEQFF. In DNA form, the CDR3 reads TGTGCCAGCAGCTACCTAGGGGGGGATTACGATAATGAGCAGTTCTTC.

The chain links TRBV6-5 to TRBJ1-5; possibly TRBD1 for D (6 bases). The ends were cut back, 7 bases at V and 1 base at J, with 11 bases in the middle. The germline V gene encodes CDR1 MNHEY and CDR2 SVGAGI. The CDR3 is 14 residues long. The CDR3, as DNA: TGTGCCAGCATGGCCACAGGGAGCAATCAGCCCCAGCATTTT. This gives the protein CASMATGSNQPQHF.

The chain combines TRBV7-6 with TRBJ2-7; possible D gene TRBD2, 6 bases. The V gene's germline CDR1 is SGHVS and CDR2 FNYEAQ. This CDR3 has 13 residues. Trimming stripped 1 base from V and 7 bases from J, with 11 bases between. CDR3 DNA: TGTGCCAGCAGCTTAGGATCAGGGAGGGAGCAGTACTTC. It codes for CASSLGSGREQYF.

The chain carries TRBV6-5 and TRBJ1-2, with no clear D. The germline V and J ends were trimmed by 5 bases and 0 bases, with 7 bases remaining between them. This CDR3 has 13 residues. Per germline, CDR1 MNHEY and CDR2 SVGAGI. The DNA of the CDR3 is TGTGCCAGCAGTCTACAGACTAACTATGGCTACACCTTC. This encodes CASSLQTNYGYTF.

V gene TRBV7-6 combines with J gene TRBJ2-7, with 12 bases aligning to TRBD2. The CDR3 covers 15 residues. V dropped 3 bases and J dropped 2; count of bases not matched to a gene: 2. Germline V lookup: CDR1 SGHVS, CDR2 FNYEAQ. This chain's CDR3 is CASSFSSGGAYEQYF. Written as DNA, the CDR3 is TGTGCCAGCAGCTTTTCTAGCGGGGGGGCCTACGAGCAGTACTTC.

Concerning this clone itself: Likely a read error: the CDR3 ends without its conserved phenylalanine or tryptophan. The chain recombines TRBV7-3 with TRBJ2-6; no clear D. The CDR3 totals 14 residues. Per germline, CDR1 SGHTA and CDR2 FQGTGA. V was clipped by 5 bases and J by 3 bases, with 8 bases between them. The CDR3 loop reads CASSPLVGANVLTS. As DNA, the CDR3 is TGTGCCAGCAGCCCCCTAGTTGGGGCCAACGTCCTGACTTCC.

The rearrangement uses TRBV30 and TRBJ1-1; the match to TRBD1 covers 8 bases. The ends lost 4 bases at V and 4 bases at J; junction bases unmatched: 8. Germline lookup yields CDR1 GTSNPN and CDR2 SVGIG (reference sequence). The CDR3 has 14 residues. The CDR3 loop reads CAWKGQGWFTEAFF. The CDR3 DNA reads as TGTGCCTGGAAAGGACAGGGATGGTTCACTGAAGCTTTCTTT.

The chain recombines TRBV5-1 with TRBJ1-3; the D gene is possibly TRBD1 (6 bases). This CDR3 has 14 residues. The V end lost 0 bases, the J end lost 2 bases, and 6 bases lay between the germline ends. In germline, CDR1 is SGHRS, CDR2 YFSETQ. CDR3 residues: CASSLDRAGNTIYF. The CDR3 DNA sequence: TGCGCCAGCAGCTTGGACAGGGCTGGAAACACCATATATTTT. The whole variable domain, filled in from reference TRBV5-1 and TRBJ1-3, reads KAGVTQTPRYLIKTRGQQVTLSCSPISGHRSVSWYQQTPGQGLQFLFEYFSETQRNKGNFPGRFSGRQFSNSRSEMNVSTLELGDSALYLCASSLDRAGNTIYFGEGSWLTVV.

CDR3 sequence: CAWSRGEQYF. In nucleotides, the CDR3 is TGTGCCTGGAGTCGGGGGGAGCAGTACTTC. The chain carries TRBV30 and TRBJ2-7; weak D call: TRBD2 (6 bases). V lost 2 bases and J lost 7, with 6 bases in between. CDR3 size: 10 residues. Germline V CDR1 and CDR2: GTSNPN, SVGIG (reference sequence).

This chain joins TRBV6-5 and TRBJ2-3, with 8 bases lining up with TRBD2. CDR3 length: 15 amino acids. V was clipped by 7 bases and J by 1 base; unmatched bases: 7. Germline-derived CDR1 and CDR2 are MNHEY and SVGAGI. The CDR3 region has the DNA TGTGCCAGCACCCCGACTAGCGCCCGCACAGATACGCAGTATTTT. This codes for CASTPTSARTDTQYF.

Note on this clone: Distinct nucleotide sequences in the sample also encode this CDR3. J is TRBJ2-6 and V is TRBV29-1; the D gene is possibly TRBD2 (5 bases). This CDR3 comprises 14 residues. The V and J ends lost 6 bases and 0 bases respectively, with 9 bases between them. Germline assignment: CDR1 SQVTM and CDR2 ANQGSEA. In nucleotides, the CDR3 is TGCAGCGTCGGAGGAGGCTCTGGGGCCAACGTCCTGACTTTC. This translates into CSVGGGSGANVLTF.

The chain is built from TRBV9 and TRBJ1-2; 9 bases match TRBD1. The CDR3 covers 13 residues. V shed 3 bases, J shed 4 bases, and the junction held 1 base outside the gene matches. Germline CDR1 is SGDLS and CDR2 is YYNGEE. This CDR3 reads CASSEGQGYGYTF. The CDR3 DNA follows: TGTGCCAGCAGCGAGGGACAGGGCTATGGCTACACCTTC.